The present entry profiles one T cell receptor (beta chain) with its context. As yet, its antigen is unknown. With random hexamers, reverse transcription was performed on about 0.45 to 1 ug of RNA. TCRdb analysed the immunoSEQ multiplex PCR reads with MiXCR anew, one entry per CDR3 protein. In the table there are hundreds of thousands of distinct CDR3 sequences, approximately 94% of which are singletons. This record belongs to a study of CD8 T cells in Susac syndrome. The study's findings and limits: When the CD4+ T cell repertoires of patients with Susac syndrome were examined, they did not show any clonal expansion.

This CDR3 contains 14 residues. V gave up 6 bases and J gave up 4 bases; unmatched junction bases: 8. Germline lookup yields CDR1 DFQATT and CDR2 SNEGSKA (reference sequence). Sequenced material: CD4+ T cells from PBMCs. This chain uses TRBV20-1 with TRBJ1-4, with 7 positions matching TRBD1. The receptor was derived from a human donor with Susac syndrome. CDR3 loop: CSANRQGRNEKLFF. Here the CDR3 DNA reads TGCAGTGCAAACCGACAGGGACGTAATGAAAAACTGTTTTTT.